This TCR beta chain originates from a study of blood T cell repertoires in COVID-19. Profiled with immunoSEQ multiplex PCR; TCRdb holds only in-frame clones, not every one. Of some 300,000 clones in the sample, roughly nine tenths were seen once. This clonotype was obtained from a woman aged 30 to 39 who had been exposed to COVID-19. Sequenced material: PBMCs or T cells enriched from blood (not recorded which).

The CDR3 sequence: CASSTSWDRGISYEQYF. For the CDR3, the DNA is TGTGCCAGTAGTACCTCATGGGACAGGGGTATATCCTACGAGCAGTACTTC. The rearrangement uses TRBV19 and TRBJ2-7; 10 nucleotides match TRBD1. CDR3 length: 17 amino acids. The V and J ends lost 4 bases and 1 base, in that order; junction bases with no gene match: 10. The germline V gene has CDR1 LNHDA and CDR2 SQIVND (reference sequence).